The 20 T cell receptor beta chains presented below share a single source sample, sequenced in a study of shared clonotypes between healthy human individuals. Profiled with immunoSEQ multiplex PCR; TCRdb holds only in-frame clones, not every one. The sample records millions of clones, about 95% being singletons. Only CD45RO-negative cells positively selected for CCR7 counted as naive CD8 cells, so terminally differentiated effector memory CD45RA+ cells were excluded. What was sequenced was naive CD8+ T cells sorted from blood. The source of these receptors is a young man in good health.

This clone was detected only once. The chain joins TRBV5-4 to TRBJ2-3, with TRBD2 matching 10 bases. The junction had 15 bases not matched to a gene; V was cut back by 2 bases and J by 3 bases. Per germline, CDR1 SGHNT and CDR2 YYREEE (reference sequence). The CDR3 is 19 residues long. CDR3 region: CASSLPDLSGGAKTDTQYF. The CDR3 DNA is TGTGCCAGCAGCTTACCCGACCTAAGCGGGGGGGCCAAGACAGATACGCAGTATTTT.

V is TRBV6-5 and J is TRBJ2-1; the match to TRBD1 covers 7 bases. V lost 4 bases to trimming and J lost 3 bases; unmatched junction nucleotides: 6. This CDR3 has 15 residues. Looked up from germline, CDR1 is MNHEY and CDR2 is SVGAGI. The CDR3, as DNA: TGTGCCAGCAGTTCTGGGACAGTTGACTACAATGAGCAGTTCTTC. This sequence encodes CASSSGTVDYNEQFF.

The CDR3 nucleotides are TGTGCCAGCAGTTACTCCTCCGGCAGCCACACTGAAGCTTTCTTT. This translates into CASSYSSGSHTEAFF. The chain joins TRBV6-5 to TRBJ1-1; D remains ambiguous. The germline V and J ends were trimmed by 0 bases and 3 bases, with 11 bases remaining between them. This CDR3 has 15 residues. Germline V gene sequence: CDR1 MNHEY, CDR2 SVGAGI.

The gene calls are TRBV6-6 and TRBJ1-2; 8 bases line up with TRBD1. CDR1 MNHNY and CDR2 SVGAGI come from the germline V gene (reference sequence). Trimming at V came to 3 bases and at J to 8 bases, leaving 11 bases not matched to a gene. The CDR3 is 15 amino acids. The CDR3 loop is CASSYSDQGARGYTF. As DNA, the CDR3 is TGTGCCAGCAGTTATTCCGATCAGGGGGCGCGAGGCTACACCTTC.

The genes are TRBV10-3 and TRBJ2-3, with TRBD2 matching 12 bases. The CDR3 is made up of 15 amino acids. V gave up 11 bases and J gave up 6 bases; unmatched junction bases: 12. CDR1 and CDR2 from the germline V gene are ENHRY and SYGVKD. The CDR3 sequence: CASAGTSGGKDTQYF. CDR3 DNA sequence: TGTGCCTCCGCGGGAACTAGCGGGGGGAAGGATACGCAGTATTTT.

CDR3 coding DNA: TGTGCCAGTAGTATAGACGGGGGCGGCCAGCCCCAGCATTTT. This translates into CASSIDGGGQPQHF. The chain couples TRBV19 to TRBJ1-5; tentative D call: TRBD1 (6 bases). Germline CDR1 and CDR2: LNHDA and SQIVND (reference sequence). Trimming shortened V by 0 bases and J by 7 bases, and 10 bases separated the two germline ends. This CDR3 contains 14 residues.

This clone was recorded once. CDR3 residues: CASSPGTSGSYLKETQYF. CDR3 in DNA: TGTGCCAGCAGCCCGGGGACTAGCGGGAGTTACCTAAAAGAGACCCAGTACTTC. The chain recombines TRBV7-9 with TRBJ2-5; the match to TRBD2 covers 14 bases. V trimming: 5 bases; J trimming: 3 bases; junction bases outside the gene matches: 11. The CDR3 sequence is 18 residues long. Looked up from germline, CDR1 is SEHNR and CDR2 is FQNEAQ (reference sequence).

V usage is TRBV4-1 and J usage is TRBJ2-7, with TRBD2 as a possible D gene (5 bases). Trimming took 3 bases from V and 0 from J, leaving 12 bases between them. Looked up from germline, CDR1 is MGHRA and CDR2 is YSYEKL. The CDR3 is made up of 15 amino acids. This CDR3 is CASSQQAVSSYEQYF. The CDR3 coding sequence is TGCGCCAGCAGCCAGCAAGCGGTAAGCTCCTACGAGCAGTACTTC.

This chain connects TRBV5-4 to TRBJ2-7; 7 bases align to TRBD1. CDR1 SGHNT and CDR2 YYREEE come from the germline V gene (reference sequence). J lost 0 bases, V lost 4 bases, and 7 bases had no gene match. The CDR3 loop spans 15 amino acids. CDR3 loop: CASSSDRAVSYEQYF. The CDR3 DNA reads TGTGCCAGCAGCAGCGACAGGGCCGTCTCCTACGAGCAGTACTTC.

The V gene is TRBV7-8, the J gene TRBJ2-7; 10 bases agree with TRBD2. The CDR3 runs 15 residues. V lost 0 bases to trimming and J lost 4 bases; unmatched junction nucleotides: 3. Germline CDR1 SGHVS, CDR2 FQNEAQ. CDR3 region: CASSLAASGGYEQYF. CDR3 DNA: TGTGCCAGCAGCTTAGCGGCTAGCGGGGGTTACGAGCAGTACTTC.

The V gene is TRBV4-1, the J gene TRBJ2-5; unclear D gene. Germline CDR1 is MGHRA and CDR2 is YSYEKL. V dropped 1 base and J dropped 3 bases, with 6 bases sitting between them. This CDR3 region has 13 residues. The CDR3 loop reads CASSQVAEETQYF. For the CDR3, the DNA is TGCGCCAGCAGCCAAGTGGCAGAAGAGACCCAGTACTTC.

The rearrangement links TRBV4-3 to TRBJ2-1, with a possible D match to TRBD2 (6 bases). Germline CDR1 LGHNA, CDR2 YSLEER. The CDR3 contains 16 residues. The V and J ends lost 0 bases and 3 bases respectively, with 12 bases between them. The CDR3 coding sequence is TGCGCCAGCAGCCAAGACGGGAGTTCCCTCTACAATGAGCAGTTCTTC. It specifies CASSQDGSSLYNEQFF.

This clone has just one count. CDR3: CASSDRGPLTYEQYF. The CDR3 DNA follows: TGTGCCAGCAGTGACAGGGGACCTTTAACCTACGAGCAGTACTTC. The chain links TRBV28 to TRBJ2-7, with 8 bases lining up with TRBD1. The V gene end was trimmed by 5 bases and the J gene end by 2 bases; junction bases not matched to a gene: 8. This CDR3 is 15 amino acids long. Germline V gives CDR1 MDHEN, CDR2 SYDVKM.

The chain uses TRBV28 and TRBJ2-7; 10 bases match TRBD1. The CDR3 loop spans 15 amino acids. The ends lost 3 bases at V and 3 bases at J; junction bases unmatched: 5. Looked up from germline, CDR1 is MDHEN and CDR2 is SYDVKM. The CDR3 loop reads CASSLTGQGFYEQYF. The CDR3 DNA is TGTGCCAGCAGTTTGACGGGACAGGGGTTCTACGAGCAGTACTTC.

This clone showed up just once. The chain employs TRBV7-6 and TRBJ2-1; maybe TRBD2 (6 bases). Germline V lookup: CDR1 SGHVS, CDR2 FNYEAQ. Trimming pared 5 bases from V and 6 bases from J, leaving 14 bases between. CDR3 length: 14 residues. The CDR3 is CASSRLVGGNEQFF. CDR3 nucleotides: TGTGCCAGCAGCCGACTAGTCGGGGGCAATGAGCAGTTCTTC.

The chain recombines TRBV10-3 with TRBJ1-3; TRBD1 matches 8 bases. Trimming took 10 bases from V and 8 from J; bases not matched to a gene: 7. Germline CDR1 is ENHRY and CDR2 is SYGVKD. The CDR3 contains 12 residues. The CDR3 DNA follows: TGTGCCAGCAAGACAGGGGAGTACACCATATATTTT. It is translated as CASKTGEYTIYF.

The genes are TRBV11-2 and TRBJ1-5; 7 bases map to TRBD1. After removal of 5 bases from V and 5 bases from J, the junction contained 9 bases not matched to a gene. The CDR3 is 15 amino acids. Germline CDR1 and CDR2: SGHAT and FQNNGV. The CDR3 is CASSALTGTDQPQHF. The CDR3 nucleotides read TGTGCCAGCAGCGCCCTGACAGGGACGGATCAGCCCCAGCATTTT.

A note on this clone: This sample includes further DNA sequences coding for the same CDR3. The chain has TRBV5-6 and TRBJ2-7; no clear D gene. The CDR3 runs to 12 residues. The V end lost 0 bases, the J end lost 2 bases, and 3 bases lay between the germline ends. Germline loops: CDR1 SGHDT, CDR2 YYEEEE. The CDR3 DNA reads TGTGCCAGCAGCTTGGAAACCTACGAGCAGTACTTC. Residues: CASSLETYEQYF.

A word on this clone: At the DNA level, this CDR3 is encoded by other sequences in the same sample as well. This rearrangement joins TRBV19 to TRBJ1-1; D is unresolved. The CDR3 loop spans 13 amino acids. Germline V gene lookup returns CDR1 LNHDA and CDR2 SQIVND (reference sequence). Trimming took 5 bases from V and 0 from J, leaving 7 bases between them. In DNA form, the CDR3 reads TGTGCCAGTAGTGCTGGGGTGAACACTGAAGCTTTCTTT. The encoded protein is CASSAGVNTEAFF.

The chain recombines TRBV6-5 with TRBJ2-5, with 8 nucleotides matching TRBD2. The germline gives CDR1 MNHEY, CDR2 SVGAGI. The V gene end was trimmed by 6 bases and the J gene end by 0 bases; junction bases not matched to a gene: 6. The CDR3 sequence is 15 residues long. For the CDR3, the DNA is TGTGCCAGCAGCCGGACGGGGGGGAACCAAGAGACCCAGTACTTC. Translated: CASSRTGGNQETQYF.